The source of this TCR beta chain is a study of blood T cell repertoires in COVID-19. Looking at the study overall: COVID-19 samples from acute and convalescent phases originated in the United States, Italy and Spain.

The CDR3 contains 12 residues. V lost 3 bases to trimming and J lost 9 bases; unmatched junction nucleotides: 5. Per the germline V gene, CDR1 is DFQATT and CDR2 is SNEGSKA (reference sequence). In the original analysis: It was from reference gene primer amplification that nucleated cell counts were estimated. This table comes from immunoSEQ multiplex PCR, and its TCRdb copy is limited to in-frame clones, with some not included. For V, J and clone size, that table is used; D and trimming come from the DNA. The top ten hold 15% to 20% of the sample, which has 80,000 to 100,000 clones, about 87% seen once.

V is TRBV20-1 and J is TRBJ2-1; 7 bases fit TRBD2. This receptor was identified in a human donor in a cohort sampled during active COVID-19. What was sequenced was peripheral blood. The CDR3 sequence: CSASGRAFEQFF. The DNA for the CDR3 is TGCAGTGCTAGTGGGAGGGCCTTTGAGCAGTTCTTC.